This T cell receptor (beta chain) was obtained from a study of CD8+ T cells in alopecia areata. Study context: Patients received oral tofacitinib, 5 to 10 mg twice daily, for moderate-to-severe alopecia areata.

The CDR3 spans 15 residues. The ends were cut back, 2 bases at V and 4 bases at J, with 13 bases in the middle. Germline-derived CDR1 and CDR2 are SGHDT and YYEEEE. Reverse transcription of extracted RNA yielded cDNA, which provided the sequencing template. Using immunoSEQ multiplex PCR, the repertoire was profiled, and TCRdb retains in-frame clones only, with some absent. The profile shows some 130,000 clones, about 46% of them singletons. The chain links TRBV5-6 to TRBJ2-1; D possibly matches TRBD1 or TRBD2 (6 bases each). This clonotype was obtained from a human donor with alopecia areata. Sequencing was performed on CD8+ T cells sorted from blood, taken at week 0. CDR3 bases: TGTGCCAGCAGCTTACCCCGGGGGCTATACAATGAGCAGTTCTTC. This gives the protein CASSLPRGLYNEQFF.